Sequencing of this T cell receptor (beta chain) was carried out in a study of tumor-infiltrating lymphocytes in primary liver carcinoma. The wider study: Surgeons treated the primary liver carcinoma of the patients by surgical resection.

The authors took blood RNA from unsorted whole blood and also extracted germline DNA. With 500 ng total RNA as template and a constant-region primer, TCR beta cDNA was made. Generation of the TCR beta libraries relied on three nested multiplex PCR rounds using slightly modified ARM-PCR. TRBV1-TRBV30 forward primers paired with a C-beta reverse primer drove the first two PCR rounds, roughly 9 cycles each. TCRdb analysed the multiplex PCR reads with MiXCR anew, one entry per CDR3 protein. This sample yields about 330,000 distinct CDR3 sequences, of which 65% are seen a single time; roughly 6% belongs to the top ten. The CDR3 consists of 12 residues. Germline V lookup: CDR1 MDHEN, CDR2 SYDVKM. As regards this clonotype: The germline gene is not matched at one end of the junction; a read error may be the cause.

Material for sequencing was peripheral blood. The rearrangement joins TRBV28 to TRBJ1-5; D possibly corresponds to TRBD1 (5 bases). This sequence was found in a man in his forties with primary liver carcinoma and hepatitis B virus infection. CDR3 region: CASSLRHGDSRF. The CDR3 DNA follows: TGTGCCAGCAGTCTGAGACACGGGGACTCACGTTTT.